There are a few counts of the clone carrying this T cell receptor beta chain. CDR1 is SGDLS, CDR2 YYNGEE, per germline. The CDR3 consists of 13 residues. The V gene lost 4 bases and the J gene lost 6 bases, with 13 bases spanning the gap. The data originate from a study of shared clonotypes between healthy human individuals. In the study's own analysis: Filtering of immunoSEQ junctional sequences could not match full-length read filtering. The protocol was immunoSEQ multiplex PCR, while the TCRdb copy is restricted to in-frame clones and leaves out a portion. V, J and clone size are taken as reported in that table, and D and trimming were inferred from the DNA itself. The profile shows some 530,000 clones, around 73% of them singletons.

This sequence was found in a middle-aged woman in good health. Some clones in this sample may be carry-over from other donors' samples. The material sequenced was PBMCs. The gene calls are TRBV9 and TRBJ1-2; D remains unclear. The CDR3 DNA is TGTGCCAGCAGCCCCGGTGGGTTGGATGGCTACACCTTC. Translation: CASSPGGLDGYTF.